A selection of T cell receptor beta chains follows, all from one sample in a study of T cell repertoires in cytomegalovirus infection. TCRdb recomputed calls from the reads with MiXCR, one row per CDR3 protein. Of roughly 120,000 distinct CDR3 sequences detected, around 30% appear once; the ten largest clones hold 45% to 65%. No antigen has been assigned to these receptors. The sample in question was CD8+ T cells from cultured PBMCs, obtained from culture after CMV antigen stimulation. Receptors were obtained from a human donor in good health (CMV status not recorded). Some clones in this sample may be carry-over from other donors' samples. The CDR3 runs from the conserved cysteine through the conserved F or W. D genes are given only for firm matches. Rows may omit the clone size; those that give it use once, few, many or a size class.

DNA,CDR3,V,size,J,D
TGTGCCAGCAGCCGCCCAAGGGACAGACCTAACTATGGCTACACCTTC,CASSRPRDRPNYGYTF,TRBV7-2,many,TRBJ1-2,TRBD1
TGTGCCAGCAGCGCCACGCGAGGAGAGACCCAGTACTTC,CASSATRGETQYF,TRBV12-3/TRBV12-4,many,TRBJ2-5,NA
TGTGCCAGCAGTTCCCCCGTCGGGTTGGTCGGGGGCTACACCTTC,CASSSPVGLVGGYTF,TRBV6-5,few,TRBJ1-2,NA
TGTGCCAGTAGTACTTACGAGACAGGGCTCACATATACGCAGTATTTT,CASSTYETGLTYTQYF,TRBV19,NA,TRBJ2-3,TRBD1
TGTGCCACCCGACAGGGAGCGCCCGGGGAGCTGTTTTTT,CATRQGAPGELFF,TRBV25-1,NA,TRBJ2-2,TRBD1
TGTGCCAGTAGTTCAGGACCCGCGAACACCGGGGAGCTGTTTTTT,CASSSGPANTGELFF,TRBV19,few,TRBJ2-2,NA
TGTGCCATCACCGCGGACGCCGGGGAGCTGTTTTTT,CAITADAGELFF,TRBV10-3,NA,TRBJ2-2,NA
TGTGCCAGTAGCCGCGAGGCTAGCGGGCAGGGTACGCAGTATTTT,CASSREASGQGTQYF,TRBV19,few,TRBJ2-3,TRBD2
TGTGCCAGCAGTTTGTTTGGGGGCCACGAGCAGTACTTC,CASSLFGGHEQYF,TRBV28,many,TRBJ2-7,NA
TGTGCCAGCAGCTTAGGGGTGGGTGGGTCCTACGAGCAGTACTTC,CASSLGVGGSYEQYF,TRBV11-2,NA,TRBJ2-7,NA
TGTGCCAGCAGCTTGAGGGGAGCCGAGGCCCAGTACTTC,CASSLRGAEAQYF,TRBV5-8,many,TRBJ2-5,NA
TGCAGCTCTGTCACAGGGCTGGAAGCTTTCTTT,CSSVTGLEAFF,TRBV29-1,few,TRBJ1-1,NA
TGTGCCAGCAGCCCGGATGGACACAGCACTGAAGCTTTCTTT,CASSPDGHSTEAFF,TRBV6-2/TRBV6-3,NA,TRBJ1-1,NA
TGTGCCAGCAAGGGGACAGGGGATGTTGAAGCTTTCTTT,CASKGTGDVEAFF,TRBV25-1,few,TRBJ1-1,TRBD1
TGCGCCAGCGGGTTCTGGGGGGCACGGAGCTATGGCTACACCTTC,CASGFWGARSYGYTF,TRBV4-3,NA,TRBJ1-2,NA
TGCGCCAGCAGCCAAGAACCGACAGGGGGTTACGAGCAGTACTTC,CASSQEPTGGYEQYF,TRBV4-3,NA,TRBJ2-7,TRBD1
TGTGCCAGCAGTCGGGGGGCCGTAGTGATGAACACTGAAGCTTTCTTT,CASSRGAVVMNTEAFF,TRBV28,NA,TRBJ1-1,NA
TGTGCCAGCAGCCCGCTAACCAGGGACTCCTACGAGCAGTACTTC,CASSPLTRDSYEQYF,TRBV6-1,NA,TRBJ2-7,NA